The 23 T cell receptor beta chains below come from one sample, sequenced in a study of blood T cell repertoires in COVID-19. TCRdb's table, derived via immunoSEQ multiplex PCR, lists solely in-frame clones and lacks some. This sample carries about 160,000 clones, 81% of them seen once, and the ten largest clones take roughly 6%. Sequenced: PBMCs or T cells enriched from blood (not recorded which). Receptors were obtained from a woman between 40 and 50 years old with acute COVID-19.

This chain connects TRBV5-5 to TRBJ1-2; no reliable D call. Per germline, CDR1 SGHKS and CDR2 YYEKEE (reference sequence). The CDR3 has 12 amino acids. V lost 2 bases, J lost 4 bases, and 6 bases lay in between. The CDR3: CASSFGSYGYTF. The DNA of the CDR3 is TGTGCCAGCAGCTTTGGCAGCTATGGCTACACCTTC.

This clone was recorded a few times. The CDR3 reads CASSPPGGPYNEQFF. As DNA, the CDR3 is TGTGCCAGCAGCCCCCCCGGGGGTCCTTACAATGAGCAGTTCTTC. V usage is TRBV11-3 and J usage is TRBJ2-1; perhaps TRBD2 as D (6 bases). Per the germline V gene, CDR1 is SGHNT and CDR2 is YENEEA. The CDR3 totals 15 residues. With 5 bases removed from V and 4 bases from J, the gap between germline ends came to 15 bases. Looking up the rest from reference TRBV11-3 and TRBJ2-1 gives the full variable domain: EAGVVQSPRYKIIEKKQPVAFWCNPISGHNTLYWYLQNLGQGPELLIRYENEEAVDDSQLPKDRFSAERLKGVDSTLKIQPAELGDSAVYLCASSPPGGPYNEQFFGPGTRLTVL.

This clone was seen only once. The gene calls are TRBV5-1 and TRBJ2-6; tentatively, D is TRBD1 (5 bases). The germline V gene has CDR1 SGHRS and CDR2 YFSETQ. Trimming took 2 bases from V and 2 from J, leaving 11 bases between them. The CDR3 covers 16 residues. The chain's CDR3 is CASSLSTRAGANVLTF. CDR3 DNA sequence: TGCGCCAGCAGCTTAAGTACCAGGGCTGGGGCCAACGTCCTGACTTTC.

For this clone: A clone one base away is much larger, so this may be a read error. The chain recombines TRBV6-6 with TRBJ2-3; D possibly corresponds to TRBD2 (6 bases). This CDR3 region has 15 residues. With 2 bases removed from V and 0 bases from J, the gap between germline ends came to 9 bases. Germline V gene sequence: CDR1 MNHNY, CDR2 SVGAGI (reference sequence). In DNA form, the CDR3 reads TGTGCCAGCAGTTACGGACTACCTAGCACAGATACGCAGTATTTT. This gives the protein CASSYGLPSTDTQYF.

The J gene is TRBJ2-3, the V gene TRBV30; 9 bases match TRBD1. The CDR3 contains 12 residues. Unmatched junction bases numbered 3, after V lost 5 bases and J lost 6 bases. From germline, CDR1 is GTSNPN and CDR2 SVGIG (reference sequence). CDR3 bases: TGTGCCTGGGGGGACAGGGAGGATACGCAGTATTTT. It is translated as CAWGDREDTQYF.

The chain uses TRBV12-5 and TRBJ1-1, with 9 bases lining up with TRBD1. This CDR3 is 14 amino acids long. Germline V gene sequence: CDR1 LGHNT, CDR2 FRNRAP. The V gene end was trimmed by 4 bases and the J gene end by 1 base; junction bases not matched to a gene: 1. The CDR3 coding sequence is TGTGCTAGTGGTTGGACAGGGGAGAACACTGAAGCTTTCTTT. It is translated as CASGWTGENTEAFF.

This rearrangement joins TRBV5-6 to TRBJ1-1; 9 bases are a match to TRBD1. CDR3 length: 15 amino acids. The germline V gene encodes CDR1 SGHDT and CDR2 YYEEEE. V was pared by 4 bases and J by 1 base, with 5 bases of the junction left unmatched. CDR3 DNA: TGTGCCAGCAGCACAGGGACAGGGACGAACACTGAAGCTTTCTTT. This encodes CASSTGTGTNTEAFF. Together with reference TRBV5-6 and TRBJ1-1, the CDR3 gives the full variable domain: DAGVTQSPTHLIKTRGQQVTLRCSPKSGHDTVSWYQQALGQGPQFIFQYYEEEERQRGNFPDRFSGHQFPNYSSELNVNALLLGDSALYLCASSTGTGTNTEAFFGQGTRLTVV.

The chain couples TRBV7-9 to TRBJ1-2, with D possibly being TRBD1 (5 bases). V gave up 1 base and J gave up 13 bases, with 13 bases separating them. Germline values: CDR1 SEHNR, CDR2 FQNEAQ (reference sequence). CDR3 length: 12 residues. This CDR3 reads CASSLESGASTF. In nucleotides, the CDR3 is TGTGCCAGCAGCTTAGAGAGTGGGGCAAGCACCTTC.

V and J are TRBV5-8 and TRBJ1-1; D is uncertain. Germline V gene data show CDR1 as SGHTS and CDR2 as YDEGEE. The CDR3 consists of 14 residues. Trimming took 0 bases from V and 10 from J, leaving 16 bases between them. CDR3 nucleotide sequence: TGTGCCAGCAGCTTGGGGATTGGTTACGGGTTAGCTTTCTTT. This gives the protein CASSLGIGYGLAFF.

The chain uses TRBV5-1 and TRBJ2-5; 8 bases line up with TRBD1. V was clipped by 0 bases and J by 0 bases; unmatched bases: 1. CDR1 SGHRS and CDR2 YFSETQ come from the germline V gene. This CDR3 has 15 amino acids. CDR3 coding DNA: TGCGCCAGCAGCTTGGGGACAGGGAACCAAGAGACCCAGTACTTC. It is translated as CASSLGTGNQETQYF.

This clone has more than one count but fewer than ten. V usage is TRBV11-2 and J usage is TRBJ2-2; weak D call: TRBD2 (5 bases). V lost 4 bases, J lost 7 bases, and 19 bases lay in between. CDR3 length equals 16 residues. Germline V lookup: CDR1 SGHAT, CDR2 FQNNGV. CDR3: CASSSFLAEGGGELFF. CDR3 bases: TGTGCCAGCAGCTCGTTCCTAGCAGAGGGTGGCGGGGAGCTGTTTTTT.

The V call is TRBV5-1, the J call TRBJ2-7, with a weak D call TRBD2 (6 bases). CDR3 length: 16 residues. Germline values: CDR1 SGHRS, CDR2 YFSETQ. V shed 4 bases and J shed 5 bases, with 22 bases lying between them. The CDR3 DNA is TGCGCCAGCAGCCCCAACGGGGCAGGGAGGTCTAACGAGCAGTACTTC. It specifies CASSPNGAGRSNEQYF.

The CDR3 sequence: CASSSRDREGNEQFF. The DNA for the CDR3 is TGTGCCAGCAGCTCCCGGGACAGGGAGGGCAATGAGCAGTTCTTC. The chain recombines TRBV11-3 with TRBJ2-1; 9 nucleotides align to TRBD1. CDR1 is SGHNT, CDR2 YENEEA, per germline. The CDR3 consists of 15 residues. With 4 bases clipped from V and 6 bases from J, the junction kept 7 bases outside the gene matches.

The V gene is TRBV15, the J gene TRBJ2-5, with a weak D call TRBD2 (5 bases). Germline V CDR1 and CDR2: LNHNV, YYDKDF (reference sequence). The CDR3 is 14 amino acids. V lost 6 bases and J 1 base, leaving 12 bases between the germline ends. DNA for the CDR3: TGTGCCACCAGGAAGCCGGGGTCCCAAGAGACCCAGTACTTC. Translated, it gives CATRKPGSQETQYF.

The chain's CDR3 is CASSLIGQGKEGYTF. CDR3 DNA: TGTGCCAGCAGCTTAATAGGACAGGGAAAGGAAGGCTACACCTTC. The chain carries TRBV5-6 and TRBJ1-2; 8 bases match TRBD1. V lost 2 bases to trimming and J lost 8 bases; unmatched junction nucleotides: 11. This CDR3 has 15 residues. The germline V gene has CDR1 SGHDT and CDR2 YYEEEE.

The V gene is TRBV10-3, the J gene TRBJ1-1; D is perhaps TRBD1 (6 bases). This CDR3 region has 13 residues. V lost 11 bases and J 1 base, leaving 14 bases between the germline ends. CDR1 is ENHRY, CDR2 SYGVKD, per germline. The CDR3 region is CAGADSENTEAFF. In DNA form, the CDR3 reads TGTGCCGGCGCGGACAGCGAGAACACTGAAGCTTTCTTT.

The genes are TRBV2 and TRBJ2-1, with 8 bases matching TRBD1. This CDR3 contains 16 residues. The ends lost 1 base at V and 15 bases at J; junction bases unmatched: 17. Per the germline V gene, CDR1 is SNHLY and CDR2 is FYNNEI. The CDR3 here is CASSEGTGLSGARGFF. CDR3 coding DNA: TGTGCCAGCAGTGAAGGGACAGGGCTTTCGGGGGCCCGAGGGTTCTTC.

The chain joins TRBV12-5 to TRBJ2-3; 7 bases fit TRBD1. Trimming cost V 3 bases and J 8 bases; bases outside gene matches: 5. The CDR3 has 13 residues. Germline CDR1 reads LGHNT; CDR2 reads FRNRAP. CDR3 DNA: TGTGCTAGTGGTTTTTGGACAGGCCCTACGCAGTATTTT. It is translated as CASGFWTGPTQYF.

This chain connects TRBV7-2 to TRBJ2-1, with 9 bases identical to TRBD1. The CDR3 is 14 residues long. Germline V gene lookup returns CDR1 SGHTA and CDR2 FQGNSA. The J segment lost 7 bases and the V segment lost 1 base, leaving 2 bases of the junction unmatched. The CDR3 protein is CASSLVQGANEQFF. DNA of the CDR3: TGTGCCAGCAGCTTAGTACAGGGGGCGAATGAGCAGTTCTTC.

The table lists this clone with many counts. V is TRBV27 and J is TRBJ2-2; 13 nucleotides align to TRBD2. The CDR3 spans 18 residues. Germline CDR1 MNHEY, CDR2 SMNVEV (reference sequence). The V and J ends lost 0 bases and 4 bases, in that order; junction bases with no gene match: 5. DNA of the CDR3: TGTGCCAGCAGTTTATCCCGGACTAGCGGGAGATTCACCGGGGAGCTGTTTTTT. Its protein is CASSLSRTSGRFTGELFF.

The V call is TRBV19, the J call TRBJ2-3, with TRBD2 matching 11 bases. V dropped 7 bases and J dropped 4; count of bases not matched to a gene: 19. The germline CDR1 and CDR2 sequences are LNHDA and SQIVND (reference sequence). CDR3 size: 19 residues. The CDR3 sequence is CASTPRGTSGMGKADTQYF. Written as DNA, the CDR3 is TGTGCCAGTACCCCCCGGGGGACTAGCGGAATGGGGAAGGCAGATACGCAGTATTTT.

In its sample, this clone was seen once. The chain links TRBV5-1 to TRBJ2-1, with D perhaps matching TRBD1 (5 bases). V was cut by 0 bases and J by 6 bases, with 13 bases left in between. CDR3 length equals 15 residues. Germline V gives CDR1 SGHRS, CDR2 YFSETQ. As DNA, the CDR3 is TGCGCCAGCAGCTTGGATTCTGGGGCCCCCAATGAGCAGTTCTTC. This encodes CASSLDSGAPNEQFF.

The CDR3 DNA sequence: TGTGCCAGCAGTTCCCCCAAGGGGCTGGGCACTGAAGCTTTCTTT. Amino acid sequence: CASSSPKGLGTEAFF. The chain joins TRBV6-5 to TRBJ1-1, with D perhaps TRBD1 (5 bases). V lost 4 bases to trimming and J lost 4 bases, with 16 bases between them. The V gene's germline CDR1 is MNHEY and CDR2 SVGAGI. The CDR3 contains 15 residues.